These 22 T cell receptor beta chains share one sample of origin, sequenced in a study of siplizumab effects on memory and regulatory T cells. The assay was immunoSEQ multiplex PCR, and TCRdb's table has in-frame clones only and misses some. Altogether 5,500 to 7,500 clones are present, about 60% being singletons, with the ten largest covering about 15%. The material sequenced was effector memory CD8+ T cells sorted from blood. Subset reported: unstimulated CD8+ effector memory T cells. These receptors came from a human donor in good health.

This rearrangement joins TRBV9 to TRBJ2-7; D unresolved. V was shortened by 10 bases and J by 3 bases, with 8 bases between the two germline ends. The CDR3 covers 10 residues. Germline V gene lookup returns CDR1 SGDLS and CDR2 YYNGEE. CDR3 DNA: TGTGCCGCCAAACTCTACGAGCAGTACTTC. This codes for CAAKLYEQYF. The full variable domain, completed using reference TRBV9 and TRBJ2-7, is DSGVTQTPKHLITATGQRVTLRCSPRSGDLSVYWYQQSLDQGLQFLIQYYNGEERAKGNILERFSAQQFPDLHSELNLSSLELGDSALYFCAAKLYEQYFGPGTRLTVT.

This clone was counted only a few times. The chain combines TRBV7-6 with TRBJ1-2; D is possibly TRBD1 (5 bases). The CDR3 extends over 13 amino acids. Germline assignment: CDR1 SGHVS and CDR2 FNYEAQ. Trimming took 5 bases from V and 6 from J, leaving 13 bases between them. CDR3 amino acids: CASSHGTTDGYTF. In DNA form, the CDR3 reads TGTGCCAGCAGCCACGGGACGACTGATGGCTACACCTTC.

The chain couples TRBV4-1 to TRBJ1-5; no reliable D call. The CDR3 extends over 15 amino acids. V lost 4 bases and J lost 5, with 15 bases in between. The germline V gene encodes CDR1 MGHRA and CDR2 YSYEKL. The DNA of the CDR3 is TGCGCCAGCAGCCTCATGCCCTCGGACCATCAGCCCCAGCATTTT. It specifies CASSLMPSDHQPQHF.

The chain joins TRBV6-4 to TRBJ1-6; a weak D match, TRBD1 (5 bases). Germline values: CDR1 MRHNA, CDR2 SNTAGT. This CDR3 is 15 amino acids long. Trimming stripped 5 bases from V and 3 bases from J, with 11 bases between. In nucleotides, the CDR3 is TGTGCCAGCAGTATGGACATACGCTATAATTCACCCCTCCACTTT. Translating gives CASSMDIRYNSPLHF.

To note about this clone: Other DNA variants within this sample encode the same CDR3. DNA for the CDR3: TGTGCCAGCAGTGAGGGCAGTAATCAGCCCCAGCATTTT. Residues: CASSEGSNQPQHF. The V and J genes are TRBV6-4 and TRBJ1-5; no reliable D call. V was clipped by 3 bases and J by 4 bases, with 7 bases between them. Germline V gives CDR1 MRHNA, CDR2 SNTAGT. The CDR3 sequence is 13 residues long.

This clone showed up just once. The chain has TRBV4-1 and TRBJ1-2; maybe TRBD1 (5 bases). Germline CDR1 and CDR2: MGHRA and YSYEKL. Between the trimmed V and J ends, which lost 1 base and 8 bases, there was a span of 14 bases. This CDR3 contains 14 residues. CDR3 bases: TGCGCCAGCAGCCAAGTTGGGGGGGGTGAGGGCTACACCTTC. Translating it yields CASSQVGGGEGYTF.

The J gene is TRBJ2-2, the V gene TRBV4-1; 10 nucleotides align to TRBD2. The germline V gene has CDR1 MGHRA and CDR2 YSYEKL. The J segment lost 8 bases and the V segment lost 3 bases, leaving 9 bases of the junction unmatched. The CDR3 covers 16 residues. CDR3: CASSHGLAALEGELFF. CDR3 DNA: TGCGCCAGCAGCCATGGACTAGCGGCCCTGGAGGGGGAGCTGTTTTTT.

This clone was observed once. The CDR3 DNA is TGTGCCAGCAGTTTAAGGGGCTCCAGGCCCCAGCATTTT. Protein product: CASSLRGSRPQHF. V usage is TRBV28 and J usage is TRBJ1-5; the D gene is possibly TRBD1 (5 bases). The ends were cut back, 2 bases at V and 9 bases at J, with 11 bases in the middle. In germline, CDR1 is MDHEN, CDR2 SYDVKM. This CDR3 comprises 13 residues. The entire variable domain, with the rest obtained from reference TRBV28 and TRBJ1-5, is as follows: DVKVTQSSRYLVKRTGEKVFLECVQDMDHENMFWYRQDPGLGLRLIYFSYDVKMKEKGDIPEGYSVSREKKERFSLILESASTNQTSMYLCASSLRGSRPQHFGDGTRLSIL.

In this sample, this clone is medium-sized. This CDR3 reads CASSQDFGQGADEQYF. CDR3 nucleotide sequence: TGCGCCAGCAGCCAAGACTTCGGCCAGGGGGCAGACGAGCAGTACTTC. The chain combines TRBV4-3 with TRBJ2-7; TRBD1 matches 8 bases. CDR1 LGHNA and CDR2 YSLEER come from the germline V gene. Trimming at V came to 0 bases and at J to 5 bases, leaving 9 bases not matched to a gene. CDR3 size: 16 residues.

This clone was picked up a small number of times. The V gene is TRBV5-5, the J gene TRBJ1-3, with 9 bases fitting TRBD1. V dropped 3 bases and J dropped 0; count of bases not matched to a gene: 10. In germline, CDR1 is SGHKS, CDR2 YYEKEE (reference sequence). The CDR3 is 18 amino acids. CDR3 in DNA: TGTGCCAGCAGCTCCTGGGACAGGGCCGCCTACTCTGGAAACACCATATATTTT. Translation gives CASSSWDRAAYSGNTIYF.

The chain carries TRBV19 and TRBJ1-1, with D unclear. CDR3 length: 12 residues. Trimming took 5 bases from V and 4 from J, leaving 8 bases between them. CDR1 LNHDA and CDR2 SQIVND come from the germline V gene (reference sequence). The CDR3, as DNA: TGTGCCAGTAGTTCAACGGGCACTGAAGCTTTCTTT. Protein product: CASSSTGTEAFF.

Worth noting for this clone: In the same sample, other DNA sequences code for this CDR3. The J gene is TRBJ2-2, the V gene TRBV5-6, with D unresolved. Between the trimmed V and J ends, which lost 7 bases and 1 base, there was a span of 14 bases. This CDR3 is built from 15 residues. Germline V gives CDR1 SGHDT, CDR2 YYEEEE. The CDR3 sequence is CASQAWLMNTGELFF. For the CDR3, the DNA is TGTGCCAGCCAAGCTTGGTTGATGAACACCGGGGAGCTGTTTTTT.

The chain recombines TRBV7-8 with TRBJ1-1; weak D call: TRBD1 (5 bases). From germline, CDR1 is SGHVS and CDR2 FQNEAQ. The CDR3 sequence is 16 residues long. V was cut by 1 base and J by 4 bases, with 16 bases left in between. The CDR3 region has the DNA TGTGCCAGCAGCTTAGAAGAGAGGGGATTGAGCACTGAAGCTTTCTTT. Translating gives CASSLEERGLSTEAFF. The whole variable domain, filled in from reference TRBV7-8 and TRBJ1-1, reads GAGVSQSPRYKVAKRGQDVALRCDPISGHVSLFWYQQALGQGPEFLTYFQNEAQLDKSGLPSDRFFAERPEGSVSTLKIQRTQQEDSAVYLCASSLEERGLSTEAFFGQGTRLTVV.

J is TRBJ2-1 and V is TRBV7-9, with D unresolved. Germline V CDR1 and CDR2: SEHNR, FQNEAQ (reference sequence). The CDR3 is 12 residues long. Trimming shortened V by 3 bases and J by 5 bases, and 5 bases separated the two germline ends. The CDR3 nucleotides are TGTGCCAGCAGCTTGAACCACAATGAGCAGTTCTTC. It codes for CASSLNHNEQFF.

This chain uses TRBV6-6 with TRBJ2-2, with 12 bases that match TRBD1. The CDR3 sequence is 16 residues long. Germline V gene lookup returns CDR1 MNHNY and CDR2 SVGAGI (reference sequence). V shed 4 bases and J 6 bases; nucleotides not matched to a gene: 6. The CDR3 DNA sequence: TGTGCCAGCAGTTTCCCGGGACAGGGGGCCTCCGGGGAGCTGTTTTTT. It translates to CASSFPGQGASGELFF.

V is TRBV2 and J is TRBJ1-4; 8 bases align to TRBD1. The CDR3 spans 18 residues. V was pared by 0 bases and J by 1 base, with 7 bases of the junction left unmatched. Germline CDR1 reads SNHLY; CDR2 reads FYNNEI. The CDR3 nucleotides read TGTGCCAGCAGTGAAGCGCTGGGCAGGGGGCAAACTAATGAAAAACTGTTTTTT. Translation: CASSEALGRGQTNEKLFF.

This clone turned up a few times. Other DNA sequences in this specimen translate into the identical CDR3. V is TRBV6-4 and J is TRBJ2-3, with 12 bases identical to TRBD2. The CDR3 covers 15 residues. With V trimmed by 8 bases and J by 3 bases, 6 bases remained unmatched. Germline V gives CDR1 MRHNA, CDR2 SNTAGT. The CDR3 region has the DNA TGTGCCAGCGGACTAGCGGGGAGTAATACAGATACGCAGTATTTT. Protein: CASGLAGSNTDTQYF.

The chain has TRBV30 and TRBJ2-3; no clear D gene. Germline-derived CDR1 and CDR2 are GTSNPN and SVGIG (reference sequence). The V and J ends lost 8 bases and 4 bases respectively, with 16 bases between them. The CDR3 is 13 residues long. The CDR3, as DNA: TGTGCCCTTTGGCCTGGAGCACCAGATACGCAGTATTTT. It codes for CALWPGAPDTQYF.

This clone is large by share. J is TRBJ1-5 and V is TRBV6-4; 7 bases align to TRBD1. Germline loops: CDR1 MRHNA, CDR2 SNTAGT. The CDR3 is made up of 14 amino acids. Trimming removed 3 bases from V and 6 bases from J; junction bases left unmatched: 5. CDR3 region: CASSEATGSQPQHF. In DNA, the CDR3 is TGTGCCAGCAGTGAGGCGACAGGGAGTCAGCCCCAGCATTTT.

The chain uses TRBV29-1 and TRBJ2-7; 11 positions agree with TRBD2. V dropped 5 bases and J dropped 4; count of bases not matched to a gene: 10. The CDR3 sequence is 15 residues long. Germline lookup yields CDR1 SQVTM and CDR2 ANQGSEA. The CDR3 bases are TGCAGCGTTCTAGCGGGGGGCCTGTCACAATACGAGCAGTACTTC. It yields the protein CSVLAGGLSQYEQYF.

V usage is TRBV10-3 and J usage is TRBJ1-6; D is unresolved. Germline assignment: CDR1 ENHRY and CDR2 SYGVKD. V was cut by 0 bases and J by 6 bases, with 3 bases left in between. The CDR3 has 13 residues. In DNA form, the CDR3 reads TGTGCCATCAGTGAGTCGACTAATTCACCCCTCCACTTT. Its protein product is CAISESTNSPLHF.

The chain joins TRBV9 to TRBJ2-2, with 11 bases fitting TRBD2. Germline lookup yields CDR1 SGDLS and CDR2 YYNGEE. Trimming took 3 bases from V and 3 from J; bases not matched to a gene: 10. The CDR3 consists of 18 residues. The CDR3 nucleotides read TGTGCCAGCAGCGCCCGTACCGGGACTAGCGGACACACCGGGGAGCTGTTTTTT. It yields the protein CASSARTGTSGHTGELFF.